The 17 T cell receptor beta chains below come from one sample, sequenced in a study of cytomegalovirus exposure and HLA in healthy donors. The PCR made use of 60 Vbeta and 13 Jbeta primers. Profiled with immunoSEQ multiplex PCR; TCRdb holds only in-frame clones, not every one. This table has under 150,000 clones, 65% to 75% appearing once. The sample comprised PBMCs. The receptors derive from a man aged 55 to 70 in good health and CMV-seronegative.

The rearrangement links TRBV4-2 to TRBJ1-1; D not certain. The length of the CDR3 is 14 residues. CDR1 LGHNA and CDR2 YNFKEQ come from the germline V gene. V lost 0 bases, J lost 1 base, and 6 bases lay in between. In nucleotides, the CDR3 is TGTGCCAGCAGCCAAGATCGGGGGAACACTGAAGCTTTCTTT. Its protein product is CASSQDRGNTEAFF.

J is TRBJ1-2 and V is TRBV2; a weak D match, TRBD1 (5 bases). Trimming pared 1 base from V and 2 bases from J, leaving 14 bases between. Germline-derived CDR1 and CDR2 are SNHLY and FYNNEI. The CDR3 is made up of 16 amino acids. For the CDR3, the DNA is TGTGCCAGCAGTGAAGATCCTGGGGGGTCCAACTATGGCTACACCTTC. Translating it yields CASSEDPGGSNYGYTF.

The rearrangement links TRBV5-1 to TRBJ1-1; D is possibly TRBD1 (6 bases). The length of the CDR3 is 14 residues. Germline-derived CDR1 and CDR2 are SGHRS and YFSETQ. With 0 bases removed from V and 4 bases from J, the gap between germline ends came to 10 bases. The CDR3 spells CASSLEGGSTEAFF. The CDR3 DNA reads TGCGCCAGCAGCTTGGAAGGGGGAAGCACTGAAGCTTTCTTT.

In its sample, this clone was seen once. The CDR3 coding sequence is TGCGCCAGCAGCCAAGGCCTGGGACAGGTCCCCTATGGCTACACCTTC. It specifies CASSQGLGQVPYGYTF. The chain links TRBV4-1 to TRBJ1-2, with 8 positions matching TRBD1. The CDR3 spans 16 residues. V gave up 1 base and J gave up 4 bases; unmatched junction bases: 8. Germline values: CDR1 MGHRA, CDR2 YSYEKL.

This clone turned up a few times. The genes are TRBV13 and TRBJ2-3, with D possibly being TRBD1 (6 bases). Trimming stripped 1 base from V and 1 base from J, with 12 bases between. The CDR3 covers 16 residues. Germline assignment: CDR1 PRHDT and CDR2 FYEKMQ (reference sequence). The CDR3 sequence is CASSLVGAGGTDTQYF. CDR3 bases: TGTGCCAGCAGCTTAGTTGGGGCAGGGGGCACAGATACGCAGTATTTT.

The chain employs TRBV28 and TRBJ1-5; TRBD1 aligns across 10 bases. V shed 8 bases, J shed 11 bases, and the junction held 18 bases outside the gene matches. The CDR3 runs 16 residues. Germline loops: CDR1 MDHEN, CDR2 SYDVKM. The CDR3 spells CASHVQRDRGRGSQHF. CDR3 DNA: TGTGCCAGCCACGTACAAAGAGACAGGGGGCGCGGGTCCCAGCATTTT.

The table lists this clone with a few counts. The CDR3 coding sequence is TGTGCCAGCAGCACGTGGACAGAGGAAAAACTGTTTTTT. This encodes CASSTWTEEKLFF. This chain links TRBV13 with TRBJ1-4; possibly TRBD1 for D (6 bases). The germline CDR1 and CDR2 sequences are PRHDT and FYEKMQ (reference sequence). This CDR3 spans 13 amino acids. The germline V and J ends were trimmed by 5 bases and 8 bases, with 12 bases remaining between them. The variable domain in full, completed from reference TRBV13 and TRBJ1-4, reads AAGVIQSPRHLIKEKRETATLKCYPIPRHDTVYWYQQGPGQDPQFLISFYEKMQSDKGSIPDRFSAQQFSDYHSELNMSSLELGDSALYFCASSTWTEEKLFFGSGTQLSVL.

This chain links TRBV25-1 with TRBJ2-1; the D gene is possibly TRBD2 (6 bases). V lost 2 bases and J lost 4, with 9 bases in between. CDR3 length: 14 amino acids. Germline-derived CDR1 and CDR2 are MGHDK and SYGVNS. The CDR3 nucleotides read TGTGCCAGCAGTGAACAGCGGGTATACAATGAGCAGTTCTTC. Encoded protein: CASSEQRVYNEQFF.

The chain employs TRBV14 and TRBJ2-1; TRBD2 aligns across 10 bases. This CDR3 contains 14 residues. V dropped 2 bases and J dropped 5; count of bases not matched to a gene: 0. From germline, CDR1 is SGHDN and CDR2 FVKESK. The CDR3 reads CASSQLAGDNEQFF. For the CDR3, the DNA is TGTGCCAGCAGCCAACTAGCGGGAGACAATGAGCAGTTCTTC.

This clone appeared a single time. The chain carries TRBV6-6 and TRBJ2-2; 7 nucleotides match TRBD1. V was clipped by 6 bases and J by 1 base; unmatched bases: 5. The CDR3 is 15 residues long. Per the germline V gene, CDR1 is MNHNY and CDR2 is SVGAGI (reference sequence). The CDR3 region is CASRRTGQNTGELFF. In nucleotides, the CDR3 is TGTGCCAGCAGACGGACAGGCCAGAACACCGGGGAGCTGTTTTTT.

V usage is TRBV25-1 and J usage is TRBJ1-4, with 8 bases aligning to TRBD1. Germline assignment: CDR1 MGHDK and CDR2 SYGVNS. The CDR3 is 14 residues long. Losses at the gene ends were 8 bases for V and 5 bases for J; bases not matched to a gene: 7. The CDR3 DNA follows: TGTGCCAGCGGGCGACAGGGGTACAATGAAAAACTGTTTTTT. It encodes CASGRQGYNEKLFF.

V gene TRBV27 combines with J gene TRBJ1-5; D unclear. The ends were cut back, 5 bases at V and 3 bases at J, with 14 bases in the middle. In germline, CDR1 is MNHEY, CDR2 SMNVEV (reference sequence). CDR3 length: 15 amino acids. The CDR3 sequence is CASSRDSAHNQPQHF. The CDR3 DNA reads TGTGCCAGCAGTAGAGACTCGGCACACAATCAGCCCCAGCATTTT.

V is TRBV2 and J is TRBJ1-4, with TRBD1 matching 8 bases. This CDR3 has 13 amino acids. Germline V gene lookup returns CDR1 SNHLY and CDR2 FYNNEI. V was pared by 4 bases and J by 5 bases, with 0 bases of the junction left unmatched. Written as DNA, the CDR3 is TGTGCCAGCAGTGGGACAGGGAATGAAAAACTGTTTTTT. Its protein is CASSGTGNEKLFF.

The V call is TRBV10-3, the J call TRBJ2-2; 8 nucleotides align to TRBD1. V gave up 11 bases and J gave up 8 bases; unmatched junction bases: 10. The V gene's germline CDR1 is ENHRY and CDR2 SYGVKD. The CDR3 totals 13 residues. The CDR3 is CAGRDRIKGELFF. The CDR3 bases are TGTGCCGGCCGGGACAGGATAAAGGGGGAGCTGTTTTTT.

This clone was counted a single time. The chain employs TRBV11-1 and TRBJ2-5, with D tentatively TRBD2 (5 bases). Trimming cost V 4 bases and J 3 bases, with 12 bases left between them. Germline V gives CDR1 SGHAT, CDR2 FQDESV (reference sequence). The CDR3 spans 14 residues. The CDR3 protein is CASSSQTGEETQYF. DNA of the CDR3: TGTGCCAGCAGCTCTCAGACCGGGGAAGAGACCCAGTACTTC.

Here the CDR3 DNA reads TGTGCCAGCAGCTTAGATTCCCCAGACAGGGGGCCCACTGAAGCTTTCTTT. Its protein product is CASSLDSPDRGPTEAFF. V usage is TRBV11-3 and J usage is TRBJ1-1; TRBD1 matches 10 bases. Germline trimming cut 0 bases from V and 4 bases from J; bases unmatched to any gene: 8. CDR1 and CDR2 (germline): SGHNT, YENEEA. This CDR3 region has 17 residues. Based on the CDR3 plus reference TRBV11-3 and TRBJ1-1, the full variable domain is EAGVVQSPRYKIIEKKQPVAFWCNPISGHNTLYWYLQNLGQGPELLIRYENEEAVDDSQLPKDRFSAERLKGVDSTLKIQPAELGDSAVYLCASSLDSPDRGPTEAFFGQGTRLTVV.

This chain connects TRBV6-6 to TRBJ1-2; D is ambiguous. The V and J ends lost 2 bases and 3 bases respectively, with 7 bases between them. Germline V gene data show CDR1 as MNHNY and CDR2 as SVGAGI (reference sequence). This CDR3 comprises 13 residues. The chain's CDR3 is CASSYAADYGYTF. Here the CDR3 DNA reads TGTGCCAGCAGTTACGCGGCGGACTATGGCTACACCTTC.